The 15 T cell receptor beta chains reported below all come from one sample, sequenced in a study of blood T cell repertoires in COVID-19. The data were produced by immunoSEQ multiplex PCR, yet TCRdb's version contains in-frame clones alone and is incomplete. The top ten clones hold around 7% of a sample with more than 150,000 clones, around 83% of them seen once. Sequencing input: peripheral blood. These receptors were collected from a man over 45 with active or convalescent COVID-19.

This clone was seen a handful of times. The genes are TRBV9 and TRBJ1-3, with D perhaps matching TRBD1 (6 bases). Trimming took off 3 bases at V and 0 bases at J, with 10 bases between the two ends. CDR1 and CDR2 (germline): SGDLS, YYNGEE. The length of the CDR3 is 15 residues. Here the CDR3 DNA reads TGTGCCAGCAGCGCACAGGGTAACTCTGGAAACACCATATATTTT. It encodes CASSAQGNSGNTIYF.

The chain links TRBV5-6 to TRBJ2-7; D perhaps matches TRBD2 (5 bases). Germline V gene sequence: CDR1 SGHDT, CDR2 YYEEEE. CDR3 length: 15 amino acids. The V end lost 2 bases, the J end lost 3 bases, and 15 bases lay between the germline ends. CDR3 protein: CASSFTRNLNYEQYF. As DNA, the CDR3 is TGTGCCAGCAGCTTTACTAGAAATTTAAACTACGAGCAGTACTTC.

The rearrangement uses TRBV10-3 and TRBJ1-2, with TRBD1 matching over 7 bases. Looked up from germline, CDR1 is ENHRY and CDR2 is SYGVKD. There are 15 residues in the CDR3. The J segment lost 4 bases and the V segment lost 3 bases, leaving 8 bases of the junction unmatched. The DNA of the CDR3 is TGTGCCATCAGTGACCCCACAGGGGTCGGCTATGGCTACACCTTC. Protein sequence: CAISDPTGVGYGYTF.

Of note for this clone: The sample contains more than one DNA sequence encoding this CDR3. J is TRBJ1-3 and V is TRBV7-2; perhaps TRBD1 as D (6 bases). The CDR3 runs 14 residues. V dropped 1 base and J dropped 5 bases, with 9 bases sitting between them. Germline CDR1 and CDR2: SGHTA and FQGNSA. This chain's CDR3 is CASSLEGGRNTIYF. The CDR3 nucleotides read TGTGCCAGCAGCTTAGAAGGGGGTAGAAACACCATATATTTT.

The chain couples TRBV15 to TRBJ1-1, with D possibly matching TRBD1 (5 bases). Looked up from germline, CDR1 is LNHNV and CDR2 is YYDKDF (reference sequence). CDR3 length equals 13 residues. V was pared by 4 bases and J by 4 bases, with 10 bases between. CDR3 nucleotide sequence: TGTGCCACCAGCATCAGGGTGACCACTGAAGCTTTCTTT. Its translation: CATSIRVTTEAFF.

The chain recombines TRBV6-2 or TRBV6-3 with TRBJ2-1, with 10 bases identical to TRBD2. Germline loops: CDR1 MNHEY, CDR2 SVGEGT. The trim removed 5 bases at V and 7 bases at J, leaving 5 bases unmatched. The CDR3 consists of 14 residues. CDR3 protein: CASSTSSGRNEQFF. The CDR3 bases are TGTGCCAGCAGTACATCTAGCGGGAGAAATGAGCAGTTCTTC.

A few counts support this clone. The V gene is TRBV7-3, the J gene TRBJ2-7; D perhaps matches TRBD2 (5 bases). V lost 4 bases, J lost 5 bases, and 12 bases lay in between. Germline V gives CDR1 SGHTA, CDR2 FQGTGA. The CDR3 runs 13 residues. The CDR3: CASSSHPGNEQYF. CDR3 in DNA: TGTGCCAGCAGCTCTCACCCGGGAAACGAGCAGTACTTC.

The chain is built from TRBV3-1 (or the pseudogene TRBV3-2) and TRBJ1-3, with 10 nucleotides matching TRBD1. This CDR3 is built from 16 residues. J was trimmed by 0 bases and V by 5 bases; bases with no gene match: 4. Germline CDR1 and CDR2: LGHDT and YNNKEL (reference sequence). In DNA, the CDR3 is TGTGCCAGCAGCACCCGGGACAGGGGCTCTGGAAACACCATATATTTT. The encoded protein is CASSTRDRGSGNTIYF.

The V gene is TRBV11-1, the J gene TRBJ2-7; 13 nucleotides agree with TRBD2. J gave up 4 bases and V 5 bases, and 8 bases lay outside the gene matches. Germline values: CDR1 SGHAT, CDR2 FQDESV (reference sequence). This CDR3 is built from 16 residues. DNA of the CDR3: TGTGCCAGCAGCCCAAGGACTAGCGGGAGTTGGTACGAGCAGTACTTC. It specifies CASSPRTSGSWYEQYF.

The chain has TRBV11-2 and TRBJ1-1; 10 bases are shared with TRBD1. Germline V CDR1 and CDR2: SGHAT, FQNNGV. Losses at the gene ends were 7 bases for V and 5 bases for J; bases not matched to a gene: 16. The CDR3 loop spans 17 amino acids. The DNA for the CDR3 is TGTGCCAGCAACACGTCCCCGGGACAGGGGAGTGAAACTGAAGCTTTCTTT. This gives the protein CASNTSPGQGSETEAFF.

The genes are TRBV6-2 or TRBV6-3 and TRBJ1-2; D is undetermined. Germline CDR1 MNHEY, CDR2 SVGEGT. V dropped 3 bases and J dropped 0 bases, with 14 bases sitting between them. The CDR3 totals 16 residues. The CDR3: CASSYTTLISNYGYTF. The DNA of the CDR3 is TGTGCCAGCAGTTATACTACGCTCATTTCTAACTATGGCTACACCTTC.

In DNA form, the CDR3 reads TGTGCCAGCAGTTACTCCGAGAGTAGCAATCAGCCCCAGCATTTT. This gives the protein CASSYSESSNQPQHF. The chain combines TRBV6-2 or TRBV6-3 with TRBJ1-5, with D unclear. The germline V and J ends were trimmed by 0 bases and 0 bases, with 6 bases remaining between them. The CDR3 sequence is 15 residues long. In germline, CDR1 is MNHEY, CDR2 SVGEGT.

This sequence joins TRBV3-1 (or the pseudogene TRBV3-2) and TRBJ2-4, with 11 positions matching TRBD2. With V trimmed by 4 bases and J by 0 bases, 8 bases remained unmatched. The CDR3 runs to 18 residues. CDR1 and CDR2 (germline): LGHDT, YNNKEL (reference sequence). CDR3 amino acids: CASSPWSSGGIAKNIQYF. DNA for the CDR3: TGTGCCAGCAGCCCCTGGTCTAGCGGGGGGATAGCCAAAAACATTCAGTACTTC.

The rearrangement links TRBV6-2 or TRBV6-3 to TRBJ1-1; no definite D call. Per the germline V gene, CDR1 is MNHEY and CDR2 is SVGEGT. This CDR3 has 14 residues. The germline V and J ends were trimmed by 1 base and 2 bases, with 8 bases remaining between them. Here the CDR3 reads CASSYFGANTEAFF. Here the CDR3 DNA reads TGTGCCAGCAGTTACTTCGGTGCTAACACTGAAGCTTTCTTT.

The chain combines TRBV7-2 with TRBJ2-2; 7 bases map to TRBD1. The CDR3 loop spans 13 amino acids. The V gene's germline CDR1 is SGHTA and CDR2 FQGNSA. V was pared by 6 bases and J by 6 bases, with 4 bases of the junction left unmatched. The CDR3 DNA follows: TGTGCCAGCAGTCGACAGGGTCCCGGGGAGCTGTTTTTT. Its translation is CASSRQGPGELFF.